The sequence of this T cell receptor (beta chain) was determined in a study of identical twins listed by TCRdb under 2016. About the full investigation: TCR alpha and beta repertoires from monozygotic twins, unrelated adults of various ages and cord blood were deep-sequenced to test whether fetal clonotypes persist. To rule out contamination, replicate twin experiments were performed at different times with different library preparation protocols. The paper's findings and limits, for the study overall: Out-of-frame TCR alpha sequences shared between twins showed an excess of low generation-probability sequences compared with coincidental sharing between unrelated individuals. Invariant T cells such as MAIT and iNKT could partly confound zero-insertion analyses, although diverse VJ usage argued against such confounding for most clonotypes. In monozygotic twins, out-of-frame TCR alpha sharing was systematically underestimated by recombination models, although the models agreed with sharing between unrelated individuals. Because the same donors could not be followed over many years, the conclusions depended on cross-sectional statistical analysis. Abundant cord blood beta clonotypes had fewer insertions, young adult naive repertoires showed a similar but weaker trend, and memory repertoires showed no such trend. Excess twin sharing in beta out-of-frame sequences was weaker because fewer shared sequences lowered the signal-to-noise ratio.

Every donor was a healthy Caucasian. The twin cohort comprised three pairs of female monozygotic twins, all aged roughly 18 to 29 years. Positive isolation kits from Invitrogen were used to isolate the CD4+ and CD8+ T cell populations. CDR1 and CDR2 are read off the germline V gene as MDHEN and SYDVKM. Here V drops 6 bases and J drops 6 bases, and the junction holds 7 bases not matched to any gene. Inclusive of the bounding cysteine and phenylalanine, the CDR3 is 14 residues long. CDR3 DNA is the only sequence kept; it has 42 bases, read in frame from the first base. The library was built by means of 5' RACE. The instrument was an Illumina HiSeq 2000. A universal primer binding site was added through template switching, and the final cDNA carried a unique molecular identifier so that TCR cDNA molecules could be counted accurately. Specific primers in the conserved constant-segment region were used to synthesize first-strand cDNA for the TCR alpha and beta chains. Each cDNA library was double barcoded, with a SMART-Mk sample barcode plus Illumina barcodes, to control for contamination. TruSeq adapter sequences along with Illumina sample barcodes were introduced in two successive PCR steps. TCR alpha and beta cDNA libraries were sequenced on the Illumina HiSeq platform with custom primers. The source study handled its data this way. Raw reads were processed with MiGEC to extract unique molecular identifiers, and MiXCR was used to determine CDR3 positions. Recombination models were inferred per individual with the repgenHMM and IGoR tools using an EM algorithm. Shared clonotypes were analyzed with the tcR package in R, and sharing was normalized by the product of cloneset sizes. Out-of-frame nonproductive sequences were analyzed to study raw recombination free of thymic and clonal selection effects. The public reads were quality trimmed at Q25 with fastp and then assembled into clones with MiXCR by TCRdb, keeping productive beta chains. Duplicate CDR3 protein sequences are folded into a single record with the most common DNA and genes. In this record, the V and J calls reflect TCRdb's handling and not the investigators' own analysis. The sample includes more than 400,000 distinct CDR3 sequences, with around 15% observed a single time. The ten largest clones represent roughly 0.46% of the sample.

This clonotype was detected only a few times. The antigen it binds to is not known. No qualities accompany the bases; no much larger clone lies one base away. These data also formed part of another study, on yellow fever vaccine responses in identical twins. As the second study states: The authors reported that the T cell response to vaccination in identical twins appeared partly convergent and partly personalized. In identical twins, the study followed T cell clones that responded to the vaccine with precision.

This chain joins TRBV28 to TRBJ2-2, with 7 central nucleotides matching TRBD1. The sample was CD4+ T cells sorted from blood. The TCR sequence derives from a woman aged 18-29 years in good health. The DNA sequence is given as TGTGCCAGCAGACCGGACAGGCTTGCCGGGGAGCTGTTTTTT. It encodes CASRPDRLAGELFF. Extended through the reference TRBV28 and TRBJ2-2 proteins, this CDR3 yields the full variable domain: DVKVTQSSRYLVKRTGEKVFLECVQDMDHENMFWYRQDPGLGLRLIYFSYDVKMKEKGDIPEGYSVSREKKERFSLILESASTNQTSMYLCASRPDRLAGELFFGEGSRLTVL.